The following is a TCR beta chain sequence with its context. Methods used by the authors: For nucleated cells, counts were estimated from reference gene primer amplification. TCRdb's table, derived via immunoSEQ multiplex PCR, lists solely in-frame clones and lacks some. The DNA gave D and trimming, while V, J and clone size come from that table. This table holds roughly 170,000 clones, just under 90% found once. These data are taken from a study of blood T cell repertoires in COVID-19. Study in general: Both acute and convalescent COVID-19 samples were obtained from the United States, Italy and Spain. PBMCs, B-cell-depleted T cells, or T cells provided the cDNA or gDNA that made up the material.

The length of the CDR3 is 15 residues. Germline CDR1 and CDR2: MNHEY and SMNVEV (reference sequence). The J segment lost 4 bases and the V segment lost 5 bases, leaving 8 bases of the junction unmatched. The V and J genes are TRBV27 and TRBJ2-1, with TRBD2 identical over 7 bases. This TCR was recovered from a woman aged 18 to 35 who had recovered from COVID-19. Sequencing used peripheral blood. The CDR3 sequence: CASSLGGNAYNEQFF. Here the CDR3 DNA reads TGTGCCAGCAGTCTGGGGGGGAATGCGTACAATGAGCAGTTCTTC.